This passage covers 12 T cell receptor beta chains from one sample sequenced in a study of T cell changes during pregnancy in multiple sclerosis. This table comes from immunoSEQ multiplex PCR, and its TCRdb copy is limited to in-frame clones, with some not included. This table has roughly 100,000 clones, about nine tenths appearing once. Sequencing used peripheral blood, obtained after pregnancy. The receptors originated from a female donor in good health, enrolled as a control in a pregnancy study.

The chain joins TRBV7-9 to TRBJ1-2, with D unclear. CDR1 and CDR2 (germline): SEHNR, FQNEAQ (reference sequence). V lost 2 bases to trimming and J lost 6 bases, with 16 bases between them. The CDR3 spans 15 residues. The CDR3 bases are TGTGCCAGCAGCTTATACGGAAGAGGTGAGAATGGCTACACCTTC. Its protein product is CASSLYGRGENGYTF.

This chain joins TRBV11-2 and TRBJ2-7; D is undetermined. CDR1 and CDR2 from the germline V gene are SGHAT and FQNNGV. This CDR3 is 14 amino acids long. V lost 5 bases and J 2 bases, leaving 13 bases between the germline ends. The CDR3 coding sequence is TGTGCCAGCAGCCCCCGAGACACAACCTACGAGCAGTACTTC. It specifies CASSPRDTTYEQYF.

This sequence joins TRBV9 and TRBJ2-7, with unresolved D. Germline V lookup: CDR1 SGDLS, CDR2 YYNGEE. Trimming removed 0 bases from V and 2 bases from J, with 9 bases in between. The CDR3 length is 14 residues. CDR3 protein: CASSVGAGAYEQYF. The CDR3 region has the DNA TGTGCCAGCAGCGTAGGGGCAGGCGCCTACGAGCAGTACTTC. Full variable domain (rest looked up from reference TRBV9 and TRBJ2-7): DSGVTQTPKHLITATGQRVTLRCSPRSGDLSVYWYQQSLDQGLQFLIQYYNGEERAKGNILERFSAQQFPDLHSELNLSSLELGDSALYFCASSVGAGAYEQYFGPGTRLTVT.

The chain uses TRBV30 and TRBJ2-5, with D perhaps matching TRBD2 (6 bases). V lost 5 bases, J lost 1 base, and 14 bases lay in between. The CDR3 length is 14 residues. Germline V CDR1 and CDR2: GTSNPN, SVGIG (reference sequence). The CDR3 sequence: CAWGGIITQETQYF. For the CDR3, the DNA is TGTGCCTGGGGGGGGATCATCACCCAAGAGACCCAGTACTTC.

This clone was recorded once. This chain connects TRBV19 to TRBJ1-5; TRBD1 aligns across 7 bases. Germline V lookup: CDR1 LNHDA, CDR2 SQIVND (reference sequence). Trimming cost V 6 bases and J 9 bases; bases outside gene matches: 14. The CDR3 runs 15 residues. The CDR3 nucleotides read TGTGCCAGTAGCGCTGGGCAGGGGGGCCGGGGGCCCCAGCATTTT. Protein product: CASSAGQGGRGPQHF.

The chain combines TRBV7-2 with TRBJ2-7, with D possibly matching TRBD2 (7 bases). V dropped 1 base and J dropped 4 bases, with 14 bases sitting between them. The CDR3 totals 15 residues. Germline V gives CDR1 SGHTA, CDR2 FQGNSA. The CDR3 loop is CASSLDRGADYEQYF. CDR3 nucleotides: TGTGCCAGCAGCTTAGACCGGGGGGCGGATTACGAGCAGTACTTC.

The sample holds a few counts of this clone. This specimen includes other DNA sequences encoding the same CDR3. The CDR3 here is CASSETGYEQYF. CDR3 DNA: TGTGCCAGCAGCGAGACAGGCTACGAGCAGTACTTC. The chain joins TRBV7-9 to TRBJ2-7; D may be TRBD1 (6 bases). In germline, CDR1 is SEHNR, CDR2 FQNEAQ (reference sequence). CDR3 length equals 12 residues. V lost 5 bases to trimming and J lost 3 bases, with 8 bases between them.

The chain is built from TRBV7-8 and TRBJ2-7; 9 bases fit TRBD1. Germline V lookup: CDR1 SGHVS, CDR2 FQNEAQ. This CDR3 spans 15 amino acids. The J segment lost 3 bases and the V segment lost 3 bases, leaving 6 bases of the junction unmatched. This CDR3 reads CASSLPGTGIYEQYF. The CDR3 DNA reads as TGTGCCAGCAGCTTGCCCGGGACAGGGATCTACGAGCAGTACTTC.

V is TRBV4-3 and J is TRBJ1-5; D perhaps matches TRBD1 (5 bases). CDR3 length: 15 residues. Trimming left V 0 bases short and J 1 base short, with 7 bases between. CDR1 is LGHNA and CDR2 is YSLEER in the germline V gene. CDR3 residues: CASSQEWGSNQPQHF. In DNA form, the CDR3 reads TGCGCCAGCAGCCAAGAGTGGGGCAGCAATCAGCCCCAGCATTTT.

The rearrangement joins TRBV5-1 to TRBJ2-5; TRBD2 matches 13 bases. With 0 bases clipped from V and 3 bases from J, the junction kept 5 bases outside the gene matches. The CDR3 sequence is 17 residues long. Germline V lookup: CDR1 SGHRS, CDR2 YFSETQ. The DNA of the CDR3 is TGCGCCAGCAGCTTGGGGACTAGCGGGGGTTTCAAAGAGACCCAGTACTTC. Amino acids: CASSLGTSGGFKETQYF. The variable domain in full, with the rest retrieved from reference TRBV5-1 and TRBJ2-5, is KAGVTQTPRYLIKTRGQQVTLSCSPISGHRSVSWYQQTPGQGLQFLFEYFSETQRNKGNFPGRFSGRQFSNSRSEMNVSTLELGDSALYLCASSLGTSGGFKETQYFGPGTRLLVL.

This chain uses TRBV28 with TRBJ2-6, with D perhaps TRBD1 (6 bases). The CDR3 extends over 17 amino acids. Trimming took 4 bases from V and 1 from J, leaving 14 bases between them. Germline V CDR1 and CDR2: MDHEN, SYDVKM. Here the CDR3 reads CASSYDRRGSGANVLTF. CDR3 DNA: TGTGCCAGCAGTTACGACAGGCGCGGGTCTGGGGCCAACGTCCTGACTTTC.

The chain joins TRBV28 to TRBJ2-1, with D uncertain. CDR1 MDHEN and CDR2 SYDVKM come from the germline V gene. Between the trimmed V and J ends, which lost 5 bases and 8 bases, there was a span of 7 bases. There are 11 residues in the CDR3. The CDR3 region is CASSLLHEQFF. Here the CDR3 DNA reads TGTGCCAGCAGTCTCCTCCATGAGCAGTTCTTC.